Sequencing of this T cell receptor beta chain was carried out in a study of preoperative IRX-2 immunotherapy in early breast cancer. This CDR3 is 11 amino acids long. Deletions cut 6 bases from V and 2 bases from J, with 5 bases between. The germline gives CDR1 LNHDA, CDR2 SQIVND (reference sequence). Treatment: preoperative locoregional IRX-2 cytokine immunotherapy. Preoperative locoregional IRX-2 cytokine immunotherapy was tested in the phase Ib source study. TCRdb's copy holds only in-frame clones and misses some; the assay was immunoSEQ multiplex PCR. The sample has 25,000 to 35,000 clones; under 90% are singletons.

V gene TRBV19 combines with J gene TRBJ2-7; D unresolved. This material was obtained from a patient treated with IRX-2 immunotherapy. The TCR sequence derives from a human donor with breast cancer. This chain's CDR3 is CASSGPYEQYF. Here the CDR3 DNA reads TGTGCCAGTAGCGGACCCTACGAGCAGTACTTC.